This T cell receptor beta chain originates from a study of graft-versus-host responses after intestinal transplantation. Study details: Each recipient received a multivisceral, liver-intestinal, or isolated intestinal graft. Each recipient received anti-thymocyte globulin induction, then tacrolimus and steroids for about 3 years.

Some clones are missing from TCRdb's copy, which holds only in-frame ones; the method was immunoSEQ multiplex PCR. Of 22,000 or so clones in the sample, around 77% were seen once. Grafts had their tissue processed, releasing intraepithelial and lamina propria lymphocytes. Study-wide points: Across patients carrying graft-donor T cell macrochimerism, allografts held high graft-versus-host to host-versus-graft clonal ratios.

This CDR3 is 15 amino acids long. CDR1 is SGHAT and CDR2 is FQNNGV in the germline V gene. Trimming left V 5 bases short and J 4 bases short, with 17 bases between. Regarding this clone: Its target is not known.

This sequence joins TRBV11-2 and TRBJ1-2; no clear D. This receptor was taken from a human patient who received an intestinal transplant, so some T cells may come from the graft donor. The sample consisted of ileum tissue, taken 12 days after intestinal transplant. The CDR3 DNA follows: TGTGCCAGCAGCCCCCAACCCGGGGTAGGCTATGGCTACACCTTC. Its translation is CASSPQPGVGYGYTF.